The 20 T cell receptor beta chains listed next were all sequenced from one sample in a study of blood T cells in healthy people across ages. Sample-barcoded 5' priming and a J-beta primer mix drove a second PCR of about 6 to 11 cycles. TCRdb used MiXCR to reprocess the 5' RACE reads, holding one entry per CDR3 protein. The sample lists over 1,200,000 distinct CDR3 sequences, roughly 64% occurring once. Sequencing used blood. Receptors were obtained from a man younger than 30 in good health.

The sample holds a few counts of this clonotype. In DNA form, the CDR3 reads TGTGCCAGCAGTTACGAGGCAGTTGCCTACGAGCAGTACTTC. Encoded protein: CASSYEAVAYEQYF. The chain is built from TRBV6-8 and TRBJ2-1; unclear D gene. Gene TRBJ2-7 matches the end of the DNA better, so the J call may be wrong. The CDR3 consists of 14 residues. Per germline, CDR1 MNHGY and CDR2 SAAAGT.

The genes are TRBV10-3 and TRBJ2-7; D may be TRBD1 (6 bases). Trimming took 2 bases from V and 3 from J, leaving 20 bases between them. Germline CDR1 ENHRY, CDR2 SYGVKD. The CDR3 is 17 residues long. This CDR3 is CAISEPRTGFYLYEQYF. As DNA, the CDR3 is TGTGCCATCAGTGAGCCCAGAACAGGGTTCTACCTCTACGAGCAGTACTTC.

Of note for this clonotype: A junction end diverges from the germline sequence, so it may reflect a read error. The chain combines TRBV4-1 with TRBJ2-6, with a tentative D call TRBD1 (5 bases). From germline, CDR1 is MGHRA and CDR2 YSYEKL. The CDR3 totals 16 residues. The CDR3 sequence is CASSQGRASGANVRTF. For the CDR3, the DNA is TGCGCCAGCAGCCAGGGCCGAGCCTCTGGGGCCAACGTCCGGACTTTC.

The CDR3 loop is CASSPWEGVPYEQYF. The DNA of the CDR3 is TGTGCCAGCAGCCCCTGGGAGGGGGTCCCCTACGAGCAGTACTTC. The chain links TRBV27 to TRBJ2-4, with D tentatively TRBD2 (7 bases). TRBJ2-7 explains the end of the DNA better; the J call may be wrong. Germline CDR1 is MNHEY and CDR2 is SMNVEV (reference sequence). This CDR3 is 15 amino acids long.

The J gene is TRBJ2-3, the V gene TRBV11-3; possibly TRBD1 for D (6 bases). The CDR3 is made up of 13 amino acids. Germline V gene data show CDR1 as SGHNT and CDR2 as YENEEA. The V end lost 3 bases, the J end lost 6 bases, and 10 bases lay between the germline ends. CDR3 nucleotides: TGTGCCAGCAGCTTCATTCAGGGGGATACGCAGTATTTT. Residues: CASSFIQGDTQYF.

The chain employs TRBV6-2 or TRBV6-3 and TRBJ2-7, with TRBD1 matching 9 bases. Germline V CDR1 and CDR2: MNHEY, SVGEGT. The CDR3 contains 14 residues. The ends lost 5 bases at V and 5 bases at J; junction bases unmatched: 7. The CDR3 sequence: CASSERTGVHEQYF. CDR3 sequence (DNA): TGTGCCAGCAGTGAGAGGACAGGGGTCCACGAGCAGTACTTC.

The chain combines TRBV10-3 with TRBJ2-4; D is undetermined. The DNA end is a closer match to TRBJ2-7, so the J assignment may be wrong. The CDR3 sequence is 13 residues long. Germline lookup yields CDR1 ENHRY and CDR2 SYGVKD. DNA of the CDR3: TGTGCCATCAGTGTCCCAGGAGACTACGAGCAGTACTTC. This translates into CAISVPGDYEQYF.

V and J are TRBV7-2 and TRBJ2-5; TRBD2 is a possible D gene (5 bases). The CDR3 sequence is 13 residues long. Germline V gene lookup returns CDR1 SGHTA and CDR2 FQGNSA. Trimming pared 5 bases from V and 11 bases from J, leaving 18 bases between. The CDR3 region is CASSGVASNEQYF. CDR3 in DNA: TGTGCCAGCAGCGGAGTAGCTAGCAATGAGCAGTACTTC.

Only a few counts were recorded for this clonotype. This CDR3 reads CASSPAGLREQYF. Here the CDR3 DNA reads TGTGCCAGCAGCCCGGCTGGACTGCGGGAGCAGTACTTC. The rearrangement uses TRBV5-5 and TRBJ2-7; a possible D gene is TRBD2 (5 bases). The CDR3 is made up of 13 amino acids. V was cut by 4 bases and J by 7 bases, with 15 bases left in between. Germline V gene data show CDR1 as SGHKS and CDR2 as YYEKEE (reference sequence).

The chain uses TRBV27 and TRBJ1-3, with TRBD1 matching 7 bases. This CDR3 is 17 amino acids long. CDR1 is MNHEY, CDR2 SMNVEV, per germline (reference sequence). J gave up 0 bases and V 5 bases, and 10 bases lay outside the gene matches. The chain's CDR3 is CASSPNAGTASGNTIYF. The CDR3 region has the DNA TGTGCCAGCAGTCCTAATGCCGGGACAGCCTCTGGAAACACCATATATTTT.

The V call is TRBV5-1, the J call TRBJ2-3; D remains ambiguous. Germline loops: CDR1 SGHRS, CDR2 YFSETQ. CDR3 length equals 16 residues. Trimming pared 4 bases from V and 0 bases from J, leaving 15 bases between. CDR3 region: CASSPTPATSTDTQYF. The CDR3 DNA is TGCGCCAGCAGCCCGACCCCGGCGACTAGCACAGATACGCAGTATTTT.

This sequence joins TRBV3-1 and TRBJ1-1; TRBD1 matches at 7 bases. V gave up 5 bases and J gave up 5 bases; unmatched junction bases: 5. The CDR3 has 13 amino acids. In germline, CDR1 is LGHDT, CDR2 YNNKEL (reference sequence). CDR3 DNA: TGTGCCAGCAGCGATACAGGGGTTACTGAAGCTTTCTTT. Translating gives CASSDTGVTEAFF.

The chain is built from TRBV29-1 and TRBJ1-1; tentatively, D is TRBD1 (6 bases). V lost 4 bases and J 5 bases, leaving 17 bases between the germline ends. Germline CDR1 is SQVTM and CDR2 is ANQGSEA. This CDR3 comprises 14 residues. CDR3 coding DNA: TGCAGCGTTGCCTTACAGGGACGGGGGACTGAAGCTTTCTTT. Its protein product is CSVALQGRGTEAFF.

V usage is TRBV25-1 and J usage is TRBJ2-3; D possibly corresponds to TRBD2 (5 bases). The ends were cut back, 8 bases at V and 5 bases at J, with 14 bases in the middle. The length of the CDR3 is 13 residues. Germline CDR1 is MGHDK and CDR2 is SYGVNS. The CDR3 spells CASRQFGKDTQYF. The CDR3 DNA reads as TGTGCCAGCCGCCAGTTCGGGAAAGATACGCAGTATTTT.

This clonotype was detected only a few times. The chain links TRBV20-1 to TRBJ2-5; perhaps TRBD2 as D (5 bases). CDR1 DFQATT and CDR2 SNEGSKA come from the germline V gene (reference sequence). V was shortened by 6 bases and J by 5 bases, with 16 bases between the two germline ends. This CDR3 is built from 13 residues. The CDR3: CSAVVSRGETQYF. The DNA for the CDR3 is TGCAGTGCCGTTGTCTCAAGAGGGGAGACCCAGTACTTC.

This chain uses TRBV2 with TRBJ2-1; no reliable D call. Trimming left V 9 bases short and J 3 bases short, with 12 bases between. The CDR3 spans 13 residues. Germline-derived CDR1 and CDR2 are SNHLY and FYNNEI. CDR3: CASHKRIYNEQFF. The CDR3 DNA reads TGTGCCAGTCACAAGCGAATCTACAATGAGCAGTTCTTC.

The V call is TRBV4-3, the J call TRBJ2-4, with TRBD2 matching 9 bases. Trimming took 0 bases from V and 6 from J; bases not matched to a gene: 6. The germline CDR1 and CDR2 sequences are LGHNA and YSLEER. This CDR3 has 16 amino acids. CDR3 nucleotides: TGCGCCAGCAGCCAAGAATATGCGGGGGGGAGAAACATTCAGTACTTC. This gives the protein CASSQEYAGGRNIQYF.

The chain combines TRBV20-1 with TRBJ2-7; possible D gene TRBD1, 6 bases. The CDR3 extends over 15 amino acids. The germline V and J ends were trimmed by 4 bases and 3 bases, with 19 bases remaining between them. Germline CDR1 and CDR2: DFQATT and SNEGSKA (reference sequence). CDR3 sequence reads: CSATSLRGISYEQYF. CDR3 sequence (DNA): TGCAGTGCTACCAGCCTCAGGGGTATTAGCTACGAGCAGTACTTC.

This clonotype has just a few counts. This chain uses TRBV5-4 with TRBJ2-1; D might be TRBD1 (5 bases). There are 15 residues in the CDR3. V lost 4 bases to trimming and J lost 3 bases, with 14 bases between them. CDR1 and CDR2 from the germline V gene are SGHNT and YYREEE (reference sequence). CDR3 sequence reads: CASSGWGRNYNEQFF. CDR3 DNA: TGTGCCAGCAGCGGGTGGGGCAGGAACTACAATGAGCAGTTCTTC.

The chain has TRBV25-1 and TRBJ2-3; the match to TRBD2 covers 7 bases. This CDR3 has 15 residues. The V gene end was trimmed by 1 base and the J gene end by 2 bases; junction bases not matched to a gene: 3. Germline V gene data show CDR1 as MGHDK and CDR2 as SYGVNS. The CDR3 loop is CASSESAGITDTQYF. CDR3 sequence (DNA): TGTGCCAGCAGTGAATCAGCGGGGATCACAGATACGCAGTATTTT.